This T cell receptor (beta chain) is drawn from a study of PD-L1 blockade in urothelial cancer. With V trimmed by 3 bases and J by 1 base, 9 bases remained unmatched. The CDR3 totals 17 residues. Germline V gene data show CDR1 as SGHVS and CDR2 as FQNEAQ. Sequencing was performed with immunoSEQ multiplex PCR; in TCRdb, only in-frame clones are kept and a portion is missing. The profile shows around 100,000 clones, over 75% of them singletons. This clonotype originated in a man in his forties or fifties with urothelial cancer. The chain couples TRBV7-8 to TRBJ2-1; TRBD1 matches 7 bases. This sample comprised PBMCs, obtained around atezolizumab (anti-PD-L1) treatment. CDR3 DNA: TGTGCCAGCAGCTTGCCTATACGACAGGGTTCCTACAATGAGCAGTTCTTC. Translation gives CASSLPIRQGSYNEQFF.